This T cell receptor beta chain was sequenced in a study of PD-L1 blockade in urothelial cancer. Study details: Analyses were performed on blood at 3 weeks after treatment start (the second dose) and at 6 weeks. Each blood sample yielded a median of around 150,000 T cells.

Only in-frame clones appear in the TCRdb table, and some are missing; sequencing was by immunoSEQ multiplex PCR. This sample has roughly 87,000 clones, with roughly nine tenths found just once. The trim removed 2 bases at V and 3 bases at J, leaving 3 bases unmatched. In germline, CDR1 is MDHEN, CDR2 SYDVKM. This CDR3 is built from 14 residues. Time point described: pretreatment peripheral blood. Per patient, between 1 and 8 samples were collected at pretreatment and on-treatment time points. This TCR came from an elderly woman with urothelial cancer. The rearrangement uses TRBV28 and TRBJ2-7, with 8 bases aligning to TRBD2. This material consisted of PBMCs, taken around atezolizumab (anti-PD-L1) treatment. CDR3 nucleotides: TGTGCCAGCAGTTTACGGGGGGGCTACTACGAGCAGTACTTC. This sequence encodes CASSLRGGYYEQYF.